This is a list of T cell receptor beta chains from one sample in a study of shared clonotypes between healthy human individuals. The data were produced by immunoSEQ multiplex PCR, yet TCRdb's version contains in-frame clones alone and is incomplete. The data contain around 1.5 million clones, approximately 98% of them singletons. The sample taken for sequencing was naive CD4+ T cells sorted from blood. Every receptor here comes from a young man in good health. The CDR3 runs from the conserved cysteine through the conserved F or W. The D gene is left open where the match is weak.

d_gene	v_gene	j_gene	len	CDR3aa
TRBD1	TRBV5-1	TRBJ2-1	16	CASSIPWTGNYNEQFF
-	TRBV28	TRBJ1-2	14	CASSQAGAYYGYTF
-	TRBV7-9	TRBJ1-4	15	CASSLDGGSNEKLFF
-	TRBV7-9	TRBJ2-7	13	CASSLVGTYEQYF
-	TRBV5-1	TRBJ1-1	14	CASSFRALNTEAFF
-	TRBV5-1	TRBJ1-1	13	CASSLRVGTEAFF
-	TRBV12-5	TRBJ2-7	13	CASGFGSGREQYF
-	TRBV28	TRBJ2-7	13	CASTEGVGNEQYF
TRBD2	TRBV7-6	TRBJ2-7	13	CASSSRTGTSQYF
TRBD1	TRBV19	TRBJ1-5	15	CASSRGQSSNQPQHF
-	TRBV5-6	TRBJ2-3	14	CASSLFASTDTQYF
-	TRBV11-3	TRBJ2-2	12	CASSLGSGELFF
-	TRBV19	TRBJ2-3	14	CASRMEISTDTQYF
-	TRBV6-1	TRBJ2-7	14	CASSVWGTNYEQYF
TRBD1	TRBV11-2	TRBJ2-3	16	CASSLVPTGGTDTQYF
-	TRBV5-1	TRBJ1-1	16	CASSLAVGDMNTEAFF
-	TRBV9	TRBJ2-1	13	CASSVGRYNEQFF
-	TRBV15	TRBJ2-1	16	CATSTPQGGSWNEQFF
-	TRBV5-1	TRBJ1-1	13	CASSAGVGTEAFF
-	TRBV5-4	TRBJ1-3	13	CASSLGERGHKDF
-	TRBV28	TRBJ1-5	15	CASSSETGLNQPQHF
-	TRBV28	TRBJ1-5	15	CASSDRRGSEQPQHF
TRBD1	TRBV9	TRBJ1-1	15	CASSVLQGLNTEAFF
TRBD2	TRBV18	TRBJ2-5	18	CASSPILSAGGPRETQYF
TRBD2	TRBV5-1	TRBJ2-2	17	CASSPLAGGQRTGELFF
-	TRBV6-5	TRBJ2-1	15	CASSNRPSVYNEQFF
TRBD2	TRBV7-2	TRBJ2-7	15	CASSLSSGENYEQYF
-	TRBV6-5	TRBJ2-1	15	CASSITGPTYNEQFF
-	TRBV28	TRBJ1-3	15	CASSALLPSGNTIYF
TRBD1	TRBV29-1	TRBJ2-5	14	CSVERVEGQGAQYF
-	TRBV18	TRBJ1-1	17	CASSPFRASGGGTEAFF
-	TRBV9	TRBJ2-3	14	CASTRDMGPDTQYF
TRBD1	TRBV19	TRBJ1-5	17	CASCRARDRGASQPQHF
-	TRBV5-8	TRBJ2-1	13	CASSLPADNEQFF
-	TRBV30	TRBJ1-1	15	CAWSLPKGANTEAFF
TRBD2	TRBV5-1	TRBJ2-3	16	CASSPGAGGPTDTQYF
-	TRBV6-5	TRBJ2-7	13	CASRPGPSYEQYF
-	TRBV5-4	TRBJ2-5	13	CASSLKLGETQYF
-	TRBV18	TRBJ2-4	14	CASSPLELQGIQYF
-	TRBV19	TRBJ1-1	13	CASSQLVNTEAFF
-	TRBV5-5	TRBJ1-3	15	CASSPGAGPGNTIYF
TRBD2	TRBV6-6	TRBJ2-5	16	CASSYNPAGGAETQYF
-	TRBV18	TRBJ2-1	12	CASSPLVSEQFF
-	TRBV9	TRBJ2-7	13	CASSVSVGDGQYF